Included here is one TCR beta chain sequence, with context. The data were taken from a study of blood T cell repertoires in COVID-19. CDR1 MNHEY and CDR2 SVGAGI come from the germline V gene. V was clipped by 2 bases and J by 4 bases; unmatched bases: 4. The CDR3 has 15 amino acids. Generated by immunoSEQ multiplex PCR, the TCRdb table keeps only in-frame clones and is missing some. Of tens of thousands of clones in the sample, almost 90% are singletons; the top ten hold more than 13%. The TCR comes from a human donor in a cohort sampled during active COVID-19. This chain uses TRBV6-5 with TRBJ2-7, with 11 bases lining up with TRBD1. The sample consisted of peripheral blood. CDR3 DNA sequence: TGTGCCAGCAGTTACGGGGACAGGGGGGGTTACGAGCAGTACTTC. Residues: CASSYGDRGGYEQYF.